Only one count was recorded for the clone carrying this TCR beta chain. These data come from a study of T cell changes during pregnancy in multiple sclerosis. Clones were read by immunoSEQ multiplex PCR, and TCRdb kept only the in-frame ones, dropping some. The sample consists of around 50,000 clones, 85% to 95% of them appearing once. The V end was cut by 0 bases, the J end by 3 bases, with 15 bases between. Germline assignment: CDR1 SNHLY and CDR2 FYNNEI. CDR3 length equals 17 residues. This sequence was found in a female donor with multiple sclerosis, enrolled in a pregnancy study. Sample: CD8+ T cells from peripheral blood mononuclear cells, taken in the second trimester of pregnancy. The chain couples TRBV2 to TRBJ1-3; D is undetermined. The CDR3 sequence is CASSEAQAQPLGNTIYF. The CDR3 DNA sequence: TGTGCCAGCAGTGAAGCGCAAGCACAGCCACTTGGAAACACCATATATTTT. Based on the CDR3 plus reference TRBV2 and TRBJ1-3, the full variable domain is EPEVTQTPSHQVTQMGQEVILRCVPISNHLYFYWYRQILGQKVEFLVSFYNNEISEKSEIFDDQFSVERPDGSNFTLKIRSTKLEDSAMYFCASSEAQAQPLGNTIYFGEGSWLTVV.